The T cell receptor (beta chain) under discussion was sequenced for a study of a mutant IDH1 vaccine in newly diagnosed glioma. About the study: The first vaccination came 4-6 weeks after radiotherapy alone, or with temozolomide cycles. Earlier therapy was either radiotherapy, temozolomide, or both, and most got both. Treated patients had a mean age of around 39 years and a sex split that was roughly 60% male and 37.5% female. The study, taken as a whole, reports: Detectable vaccine-induced immune responses arose in roughly 93% of patients.

The protocol was immunoSEQ multiplex PCR, while the TCRdb copy is restricted to in-frame clones and leaves out a portion. The table includes around 49,000 clones, over 75% detected once. This clone was detected only once. Its specificity is not known. CDR3 length equals 13 residues. V was cut by 1 base and J by 4 bases, with 10 bases left in between. Germline V lookup: CDR1 SQVTM, CDR2 ANQGSEA. Time point meaning: week 5, during vaccination. All doses held 300 ug of mutant IDH1 20-mer peptide, with topical imiquimod. Specimen: PBMCs, collected from a glioma patient whose treatment included an IDH1 peptide vaccine. The chain couples TRBV29-1 to TRBJ2-5; D remains ambiguous. The receptor's source is a man aged 45-65 years with glioma. The CDR3 here is CSVEGHIRETQYF. In DNA, the CDR3 is TGCAGCGTTGAAGGACACATCAGAGAGACCCAGTACTTC.